Listed below are T cell receptor beta chains from one sample, sequenced in a study of OX40 agonist ivuxolimab in advanced cancers. This table comes from immunoSEQ multiplex PCR, and its TCRdb copy is limited to in-frame clones, with some not included. The sample has approximately 70,000 clones, 88% seen once; the top ten hold over 0.25%. This sample comprised CD4+ or CD8+ T cells sorted from blood, obtained in a trial of the OX40 agonist ivuxolimab. The receptors stem from an adult with an advanced solid tumor such as melanoma, head and neck, liver or kidney cancer. CDR3s include the opening cysteine and the closing phenylalanine or tryptophan.

j_call v_call cdr3_aa
TRBJ2-7 TRBV5-4 CASSSGLAVTTYEQYF
TRBJ2-1 TRBV5-4 CASSLEPEGNEQFF
TRBJ2-7 TRBV6-5 CASSPLAGVGYEQYF
TRBJ2-2 TRBV10-3 CAISFERGRELFF
TRBJ2-6 TRBV5-4 CASSSGTSGPSGANVLTF
TRBJ2-1 TRBV5-1 CASSLEQGPSNEQFF
TRBJ2-2 TRBV28 CASRTLEWTGELFF
TRBJ1-1 TRBV11-3 CASSPTAQNTEAFF
TRBJ2-1 TRBV14 CASSQTGTSGRFTYNEQFF
TRBJ2-5 TRBV7-2 CASSSQPGRTETQYF
TRBJ2-1 TRBV7-2 CASSLVRDYNEQFF
TRBJ1-5 TRBV19 CASSQGPRQPQHF
TRBJ2-7 TRBV2 CASSEYRGQGSEQYF
TRBJ1-1 TRBV7-2 CASSKGGSNTEAFF
TRBJ2-7 TRBV5-6 CASSTGTLYEQYF
TRBJ2-1 TRBV4-1 CASSQDGTSVDNEQFF
TRBJ2-7 TRBV11-2 CASSSFRDRGYEQYF
TRBJ2-2 TRBV7-2 CASSLGVGELFF
TRBJ2-3 TRBV5-1 CASSLNPGVDTQYF
TRBJ2-5 TRBV19 CASSMGIQGWETQYF
TRBJ2-1 TRBV6-1 CASSEGLLPSYNEQFF
TRBJ2-2 TRBV10-3 CAIRPTGELGELFF
TRBJ1-2 TRBV6-5 CASSYGTGQGYTF
TRBJ1-1 TRBV6-5 CASSYVENTEAFF
TRBJ2-5 TRBV4-1 CASSLKIAGVVQETQYF
TRBJ2-2 TRBV7-2 CASRGTNTGELFF